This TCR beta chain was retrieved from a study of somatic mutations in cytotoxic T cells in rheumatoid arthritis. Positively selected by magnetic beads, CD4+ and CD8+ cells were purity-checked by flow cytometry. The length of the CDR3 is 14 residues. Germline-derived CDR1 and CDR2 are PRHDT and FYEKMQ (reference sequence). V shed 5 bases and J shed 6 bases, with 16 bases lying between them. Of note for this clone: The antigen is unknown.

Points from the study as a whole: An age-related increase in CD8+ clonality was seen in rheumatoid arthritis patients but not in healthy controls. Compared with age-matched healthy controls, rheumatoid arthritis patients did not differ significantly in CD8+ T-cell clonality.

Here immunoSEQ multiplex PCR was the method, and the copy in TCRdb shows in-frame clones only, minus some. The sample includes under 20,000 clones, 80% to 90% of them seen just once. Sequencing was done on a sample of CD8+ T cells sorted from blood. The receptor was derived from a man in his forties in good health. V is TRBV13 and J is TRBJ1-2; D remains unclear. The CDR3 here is CASSPRGRQNGYTF. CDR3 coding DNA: TGTGCCAGCAGCCCCCGGGGTCGGCAGAATGGCTACACCTTC.